This T cell receptor (beta chain) was recorded in a study of blood T cell repertoires in COVID-19. Across the study: Sample material is recorded as cDNA or gDNA derived from T cells, B-cell-depleted T cells, or PBMCs.

Profiling relied on immunoSEQ multiplex PCR, and the TCRdb table lists in-frame clones only, not all of them. The sample has about 210,000 clones; more than 75% are singletons. The length of the CDR3 is 15 residues. In germline, CDR1 is KGHSH, CDR2 LQKENI. V shed 2 bases and J 6 bases; nucleotides not matched to a gene: 6. The V and J genes are TRBV18 and TRBJ2-1; TRBD2 matches at 8 bases. The source material was peripheral blood. The receptor was derived from a woman in her sixties or seventies with COVID-19, enrolled during active disease. The CDR3 DNA follows: TGTGCCAGCTCACCATGGGGACTAGGCGGCAATGAGCAGTTCTTC. Residues: CASSPWGLGGNEQFF.